These T cell receptor beta chains were read from a single sample in a study of Graves' ophthalmopathy and Graves' hyperthyroidism. In TCRdb, the multiplex PCR reads were re-called with MiXCR into one record per CDR3 protein. The table has about 400,000 distinct CDR3 sequences, around 20% seen once; the top ten hold roughly 1.5%. Input material: peripheral blood. The receptors derive from a woman in her late teens or twenties with Graves' ophthalmopathy. Each CDR3 is given without its conserved first and last residue.

V	J	CDR3
TRBV14	TRBJ2-7	ASSPRTYEQY
TRBV6-1	TRBJ1-6	ASTQTRDSYSPLH
TRBV20-1	TRBJ2-2	SARLADFTGELF
TRBV7-2	TRBJ2-4	ASSLQDRGQY
TRBV20-1	TRBJ2-5	SARVRLAGGGTQY
TRBV28	TRBJ1-2	ASSRPGQTYT
TRBV28	TRBJ1-1	ASTTGGLGRGAF
TRBV6-5	TRBJ2-7	ASSYSRADRRTY
TRBV28	TRBJ2-5	ASSLPGQGEETQY
TRBV7-8	TRBJ2-7	ASSRGLAGAAEQY
TRBV28	TRBJ1-5	AITGTGGNQPQH
TRBV15	TRBJ2-7	ATSRVRDRINYEQY
TRBV24-1	TRBJ2-5	ATRGRSGGTQY
TRBV6-5	TRBJ1-3	ASSSRGGPGNTIY
TRBV11-2	TRBJ2-5	SSSLGAGTETQY
TRBV6-2/TRBV6-3	TRBJ1-2	ASSYRTNYGYT
TRBV7-9	TRBJ2-7	ASSSDREYEQY
TRBV20-1	TRBJ1-5	SAMGPSRTYSNQPQH
TRBV3-1	TRBJ1-2	ASSPDRLGSYT
TRBV27	TRBJ2-6	ASSFWPGANVLT